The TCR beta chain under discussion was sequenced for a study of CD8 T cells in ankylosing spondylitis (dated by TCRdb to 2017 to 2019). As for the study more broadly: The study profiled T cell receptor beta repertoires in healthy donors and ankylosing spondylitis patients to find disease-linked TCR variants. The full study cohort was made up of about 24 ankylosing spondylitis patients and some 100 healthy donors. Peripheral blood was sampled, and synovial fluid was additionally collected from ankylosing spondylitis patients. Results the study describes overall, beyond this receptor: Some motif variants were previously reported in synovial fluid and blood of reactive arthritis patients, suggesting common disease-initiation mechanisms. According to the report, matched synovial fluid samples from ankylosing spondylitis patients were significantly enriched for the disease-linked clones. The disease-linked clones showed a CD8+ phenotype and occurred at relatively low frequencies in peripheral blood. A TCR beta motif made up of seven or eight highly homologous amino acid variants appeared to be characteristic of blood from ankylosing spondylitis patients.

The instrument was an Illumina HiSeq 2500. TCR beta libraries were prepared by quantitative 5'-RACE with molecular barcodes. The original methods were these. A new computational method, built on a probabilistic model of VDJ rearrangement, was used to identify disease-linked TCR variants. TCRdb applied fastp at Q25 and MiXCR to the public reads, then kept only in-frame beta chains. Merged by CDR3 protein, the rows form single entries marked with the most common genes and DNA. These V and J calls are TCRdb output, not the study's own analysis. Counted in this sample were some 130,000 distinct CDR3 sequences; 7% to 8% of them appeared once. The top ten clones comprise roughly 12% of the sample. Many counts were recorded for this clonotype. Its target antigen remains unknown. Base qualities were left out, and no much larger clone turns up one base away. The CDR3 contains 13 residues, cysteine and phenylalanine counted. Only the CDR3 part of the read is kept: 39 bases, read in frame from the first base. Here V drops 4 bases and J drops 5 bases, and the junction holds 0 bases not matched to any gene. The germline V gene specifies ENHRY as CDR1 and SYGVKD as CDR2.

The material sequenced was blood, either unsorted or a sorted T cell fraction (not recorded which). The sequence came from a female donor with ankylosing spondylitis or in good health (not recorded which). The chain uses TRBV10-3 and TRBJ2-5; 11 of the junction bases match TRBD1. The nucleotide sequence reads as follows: TGTGCCATCAGTGGGACAGGGGGCGAGACCCAGTACTTC. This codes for CAISGTGGETQYF.